The rows below give T cell receptor beta chains drawn from one sample of a study of blood T cell repertoires in COVID-19. Measured with immunoSEQ multiplex PCR; TCRdb has only the in-frame clones, and not every one. The sample yields roughly 500,000 clones, 89% seen once. Sequences were obtained from peripheral blood. These receptor sequences come from a man in his late teens or twenties with COVID-19, enrolled during active disease. Each CDR3 is given with its conserved first and last residue. The order of the fields is clone size, V gene, J gene, D gene, CDR3 protein, CDR3 DNA. A D gene is named only where the DNA matches it firmly. Size tells how often a clone was seen (once, few, many) or the class of an expanded clone, and some rows leave it out.

-	TRBV12-3/TRBV12-4	TRBJ1-5	-	CASSFSNQPQHF	TGTGCCAGCAGTTTCTCCAATCAGCCCCAGCATTTT
once	TRBV7-8	TRBJ2-5	-	CASRPQVSQETQYF	TGTGCCAGCAGACCTCAGGTGTCCCAAGAGACCCAGTACTTC
-	TRBV4-1	TRBJ1-5	TRBD1	CASSQLLMGQASPDVQPQHF	TGCGCCAGCAGCCAACTTCTTATGGGACAGGCCTCACCCGATGTTCAGCCCCAGCATTTT
-	TRBV19	TRBJ2-1	-	CASSFEVGEQFF	TGTGCCAGTAGTTTTGAGGTCGGTGAGCAGTTCTTC
-	TRBV7-8	TRBJ1-5	-	CASSLEAGNQPQHF	TGTGCCAGCAGCTTAGAGGCGGGCAATCAGCCCCAGCATTTT
-	TRBV18	TRBJ2-5	-	CASSQQGGETQYF	TGTGCCAGCTCACAACAGGGTGGAGAGACCCAGTACTTC
once	TRBV11-2	TRBJ2-1	TRBD1	CASSLSGTGSSEQFF	TGTGCCAGCAGCTTATCCGGGACAGGGTCTAGTGAGCAGTTCTTC
-	TRBV19	TRBJ2-1	-	CASSGTAGGRWEQFF	TGTGCCAGTAGCGGGACAGCGGGCGGGCGATGGGAGCAGTTCTTC
-	TRBV2	TRBJ1-2	-	CASSEGGGRNYGYTF	TGTGCCAGCAGTGAAGGGGGGGGCAGGAACTATGGCTACACCTTC
-	TRBV6-6	TRBJ2-1	TRBD1	CASRDRVYNEQFF	TGTGCCAGCCGGGACAGGGTTTACAATGAGCAGTTCTTC
-	TRBV2	TRBJ1-4	-	CASSLSSTNEKLFF	TGTGCCAGCAGTTTAAGCTCAACTAATGAAAAACTGTTTTTT
-	TRBV18	TRBJ2-1	TRBD1	CASSQPGQGAYEQFF	TGTGCCAGCTCACAGCCGGGACAGGGGGCATATGAGCAGTTCTTC
-	TRBV5-8	TRBJ1-3	-	CASSPLGGGHLNTIYF	TGTGCCAGCAGCCCGTTGGGCGGGGGGCATTTGAACACCATATATTTT
-	TRBV30	TRBJ2-5	-	CAWSVLGGGETQYF	TGTGCCTGGAGTGTACTAGGGGGGGGAGAGACCCAGTACTTC
-	TRBV28	TRBJ2-7	TRBD1	CASSLSGTGATGQYF	TGTGCCAGCAGCCTCTCCGGGACAGGGGCAACCGGGCAGTACTTC